This T cell receptor (beta chain) emerged from a study of T cell repertoires in cytomegalovirus infection. Study-wide background: A matching HLA type, together with CMV infection, was signaled by public TCR beta signatures. Study results and limitations: Ex vivo, HLA-C-restricted CMV-specific TCR beta clonotypes prevailed over the rest of the response. CMV carriers with the relevant HLA were identified by cumulative public TCR beta family frequency.

With 3 bases removed from V and 6 bases from J, the gap between germline ends came to 9 bases. The CDR3 extends over 12 amino acids. Germline V gene sequence: CDR1 DFQATT, CDR2 SNEGSKA (reference sequence). Remarks on this clonotype: Antigen: not known.

TCRdb independently ran MiXCR on the reads; one entry per CDR3 protein. The sample records roughly 230,000 distinct CDR3 sequences, 22% being singletons. The sequencing input was CD8+ T cells from PBMCs. The J gene is TRBJ2-1, the V gene TRBV20-1; a weak D match, TRBD1 (6 bases). The TCR originated in a human donor in good health (CMV status not recorded). Some clones in this sample may be carry-over from other donors' samples. CDR3 amino acids: CSASQGGNEQFF. The CDR3 DNA is TGCAGTGCTAGTCAAGGGGGCAATGAGCAGTTCTTC.